Each of the 31 T cell receptor beta chains below was sequenced from the same sample in a study of T cell repertoires in cytomegalovirus infection. From the reads, TCRdb called clonotypes with MiXCR, one entry per CDR3 protein. The table records about 920,000 distinct CDR3 sequences, 31% of them present only once. Their cognate antigens are unknown. The starting material was cultured CD8+ T cells from PBMCs, obtained from culture after CMV antigen stimulation. The receptor set was obtained from a human donor in good health (CMV status not recorded). Some clones in this sample may be carry-over from other donors' samples.

V and J are TRBV9 and TRBJ2-2, with D perhaps matching TRBD2 (6 bases). The CDR3 spans 15 residues. Trimming took 3 bases from V and 8 from J, leaving 17 bases between them. CDR1 SGDLS and CDR2 YYNGEE come from the germline V gene. Here the CDR3 reads CASSGPTRGVGELFF. In DNA, the CDR3 is TGTGCCAGCAGCGGACCCACGCGGGGTGTAGGGGAGCTGTTTTTT.

V and J are TRBV6-1 and TRBJ2-2; 8 nucleotides match TRBD2. The CDR3 consists of 21 residues. Germline CDR1 is MNHNS and CDR2 is SASEGT. Unmatched junction bases numbered 22, after V lost 7 bases and J lost 0 bases. The CDR3 sequence: CASNTLLVFGGGTSNTGELFF. CDR3 DNA: TGTGCCAGCAACACCCTTCTAGTTTTCGGGGGGGGAACCTCGAACACCGGGGAGCTGTTTTTT.

This clonotype turned up a few times. The rearrangement uses TRBV19 and TRBJ2-1, with a weak D call TRBD2 (5 bases). Deletions cut 1 base from V and 3 bases from J, with 7 bases between. CDR1 and CDR2 (germline): LNHDA, SQIVND (reference sequence). The length of the CDR3 is 14 residues. CDR3 sequence (DNA): TGTGCCAGTAGTATAGGCCGGGACTACAATGAGCAGTTCTTC. Amino acids: CASSIGRDYNEQFF.

The chain carries TRBV27 and TRBJ1-2; D possibly corresponds to TRBD1 (5 bases). Looked up from germline, CDR1 is MNHEY and CDR2 is SMNVEV (reference sequence). V was cut by 2 bases and J by 6 bases, with 16 bases left in between. The CDR3 spans 15 residues. The CDR3 sequence: CASSLPGAREDGYTF. Written as DNA, the CDR3 is TGTGCCAGCAGTTTACCTGGGGCGCGGGAAGATGGCTACACCTTC.

Only a few counts were recorded for this clonotype. The chain joins TRBV4-2 to TRBJ2-1; D remains ambiguous. CDR1 is LGHNA, CDR2 YNFKEQ, per germline. This CDR3 has 15 amino acids. V lost 4 bases to trimming and J lost 4 bases, with 14 bases between them. The CDR3 DNA sequence: TGTGCCAGCAGCCCCCGCGGCGACGGTTACAATGAGCAGTTCTTC. It yields the protein CASSPRGDGYNEQFF.

V gene TRBV27 combines with J gene TRBJ1-2; TRBD1 is a possible D gene (6 bases). The length of the CDR3 is 14 residues. The V and J ends lost 5 bases and 3 bases respectively, with 13 bases between them. From germline, CDR1 is MNHEY and CDR2 SMNVEV (reference sequence). The CDR3 protein is CASSVGGRDYGYTF. The CDR3 coding sequence is TGTGCCAGCAGTGTAGGGGGTAGGGACTATGGCTACACCTTC.

This clonotype came up a few times. The chain couples TRBV4-1 to TRBJ1-3; D is unresolved. This CDR3 region has 15 residues. The ends were cut back, 3 bases at V and 2 bases at J, with 11 bases in the middle. The germline CDR1 and CDR2 sequences are MGHRA and YSYEKL. The CDR3: CASSQSMGTGNTIYF. Here the CDR3 DNA reads TGCGCCAGCAGCCAGTCAATGGGGACTGGAAACACCATATATTTT.

J is TRBJ2-3 and V is TRBV9; weak D call: TRBD2 (5 bases). Per germline, CDR1 SGDLS and CDR2 YYNGEE. Trimming removed 0 bases at V and 3 bases at J, with 17 bases between. The CDR3 loop spans 17 amino acids. CDR3 loop: CASSVDATEARTDTQYF. In nucleotides, the CDR3 is TGTGCCAGCAGCGTAGATGCGACGGAGGCCCGAACAGATACGCAGTATTTT.

J is TRBJ2-2 and V is TRBV7-3, with D possibly called TRBD1 or TRBD2 (5 bases each). CDR1 SGHTA and CDR2 FQGTGA come from the germline V gene. V gave up 5 bases and J gave up 8 bases, with 15 bases separating them. This CDR3 has 14 residues. CDR3 residues: CASSPARDGGELFF. The DNA for the CDR3 is TGTGCCAGCAGCCCAGCAAGGGACGGGGGGGAGCTGTTTTTT. Looking up the rest from reference TRBV7-3 and TRBJ2-2 gives the full variable domain: GAGVSQTPSNKVTEKGKYVELRCDPISGHTALYWYRQSLGQGPEFLIYFQGTGAADDSGLPNDRFFAVRPEGSVSTLKIQRTERGDSAVYLCASSPARDGGELFFGEGSRLTVL.

In this sample, this clonotype turned up a few times. The rearrangement joins TRBV10-3 to TRBJ2-7; no definite D call. Germline V gene data show CDR1 as ENHRY and CDR2 as SYGVKD. The CDR3 has 14 amino acids. V was shortened by 2 bases and J by 0 bases, with 8 bases between the two germline ends. The CDR3 nucleotides read TGTGCCATCAGTGAGGTCATAATCTCCTACGAGCAGTACTTC. Translation gives CAISEVIISYEQYF.

The chain joins TRBV19 to TRBJ2-1; 7 bases line up with TRBD1. The CDR3 extends over 18 amino acids. Trimming took 5 bases from V and 0 from J; bases not matched to a gene: 13. Germline V gene sequence: CDR1 LNHDA, CDR2 SQIVND (reference sequence). The CDR3 spells CASSWTGDKRSSYNEQFF. In nucleotides, the CDR3 is TGTGCCAGTAGTTGGACAGGAGACAAAAGGAGCTCCTACAATGAGCAGTTCTTC.

The chain couples TRBV27 to TRBJ1-6, with D unresolved. The CDR3 loop spans 14 amino acids. The germline CDR1 and CDR2 sequences are MNHEY and SMNVEV (reference sequence). Trimming pared 7 bases from V and 0 bases from J, leaving 7 bases between. The CDR3 protein is CASMDGSYNSPLHF. CDR3 sequence (DNA): TGTGCCAGCATGGATGGCTCCTATAATTCACCCCTCCACTTT.

Notes on this clonotype: This is likely a read error, given that the CDR3 carries no conserved phenylalanine or tryptophan at its end. The rearrangement joins TRBV28 to TRBJ1-2; D remains unclear. Germline V gene lookup returns CDR1 MDHEN and CDR2 SYDVKM. The germline V and J ends were trimmed by 4 bases and 3 bases, with 24 bases remaining between them. The CDR3 has 18 amino acids. For the CDR3, the DNA is TGTGCCAGCAGTTCCCTACAGACGAGAAGTCGTCTAGACTATGGCTACACCATC. Encoded protein: CASSSLQTRSRLDYGYTI.

The chain couples TRBV19 to TRBJ2-1; 7 positions agree with TRBD1. V lost 6 bases and J lost 8; bases outside the gene matches: 10. The germline V gene has CDR1 LNHDA and CDR2 SQIVND (reference sequence). CDR3 length equals 14 residues. In nucleotides, the CDR3 is TGTGCCAGTAGCCGACAGGGTCTAGCTCATGAGCAGTTCTTC. Encoded protein: CASSRQGLAHEQFF. The variable domain in full, with the rest retrieved from reference TRBV19 and TRBJ2-1, is DGGITQSPKYLFRKEGQNVTLSCEQNLNHDAMYWYRQDPGQGLRLIYYSQIVNDFQKGDIAEGYSVSREKKESFPLTVTSAQKNPTAFYLCASSRQGLAHEQFFGPGTRLTVL.

This chain uses TRBV7-2 with TRBJ2-6; TRBD1 might be the D (6 bases). The CDR3 consists of 15 residues. V lost 8 bases and J 4 bases, leaving 15 bases between the germline ends. Germline CDR1 reads SGHTA; CDR2 reads FQGNSA. This CDR3 reads CASAEGTTGANVLTF. CDR3 DNA sequence: TGTGCCAGCGCCGAAGGGACAACCGGGGCCAACGTCCTGACTTTC.

The chain is built from TRBV7-8 and TRBJ2-1, with TRBD2 identical over 11 bases. CDR1 and CDR2 (germline): SGHVS, FQNEAQ. This CDR3 is built from 15 residues. With 4 bases clipped from V and 6 bases from J, the junction kept 5 bases outside the gene matches. Here the CDR3 reads CASSSIAGGLNEQFF. The CDR3 bases are TGTGCCAGCAGCTCTATAGCGGGGGGGCTCAATGAGCAGTTCTTC.

The gene calls are TRBV6-5 and TRBJ1-5; D is unclear. Germline CDR1 is MNHEY and CDR2 is SVGAGI. The germline V and J ends were trimmed by 4 bases and 11 bases, with 15 bases remaining between them. The CDR3 spans 13 residues. As DNA, the CDR3 is TGTGCCAGCAGTTCCGGGCCCCTTCGTGCCCAGCATTTT. Translation gives CASSSGPLRAQHF.

Details on this clonotype: One junction end does not reproduce the germline sequence, and a read error may be involved. This chain uses TRBV6-5 with TRBJ1-1; D unresolved. Germline loops: CDR1 MNHEY, CDR2 SVGAGI. This CDR3 is built from 14 residues. The CDR3 loop reads CVSSYSTTNTEAFF. CDR3 nucleotide sequence: TGTGTCAGCAGTTACTCGACGACGAACACTGAAGCTTTCTTT.

The V gene is TRBV12-3 or TRBV12-4, the J gene TRBJ1-6; D call uncertain. The CDR3 loop spans 14 amino acids. The V gene lost 8 bases and the J gene lost 6 bases, with 14 bases spanning the gap. CDR3 sequence: CASPLARGNSPLHF. In nucleotides, the CDR3 is TGTGCCAGCCCCTTGGCTCGGGGTAATTCACCCCTCCACTTT.

Comments on this clonotype: This sequence may be a read error, since a much larger clone differs from it by one base. The V and J genes are TRBV7-6 and TRBJ2-1; 8 bases line up with TRBD2. V lost 4 bases to trimming and J lost 5 bases; unmatched junction nucleotides: 19. The CDR3 sequence is 19 residues long. CDR1 and CDR2 (germline): SGHVS, FNYEAQ. The CDR3 here is CASSSSLQPLAGRHNEQFF. The CDR3 DNA reads TGTGCCAGCAGCTCGTCCCTGCAACCCTTAGCGGGGAGACACAATGAGCAGTTCTTC.

This chain links TRBV14 with TRBJ2-7, with a weak D call TRBD1 (5 bases). Trimming removed 1 base from V and 5 bases from J, with 15 bases in between. This CDR3 has 15 residues. The germline V gene has CDR1 SGHDN and CDR2 FVKESK. DNA of the CDR3: TGTGCCAGCAGCCAAGTAGGCAGGGTGAGGCACGAGCAGTACTTC. Amino acids: CASSQVGRVRHEQYF.

This chain connects TRBV7-2 to TRBJ2-1; 9 bases agree with TRBD2. The CDR3 length is 16 residues. Trimming took 5 bases from V and 8 from J; bases not matched to a gene: 13. CDR1 SGHTA and CDR2 FQGNSA come from the germline V gene. CDR3 in DNA: TGTGCCAGCAGCCCGCACCCGGGACTAGCTTACCATGAGCAGTTCTTC. Translated, it gives CASSPHPGLAYHEQFF. Together with reference TRBV7-2 and TRBJ2-1, the CDR3 gives the full variable domain: GAGVSQSPSNKVTEKGKDVELRCDPISGHTALYWYRQSLGQGLEFLIYFQGNSAPDKSGLPSDRFSAERTGGSVSTLTIQRTQQEDSAVYLCASSPHPGLAYHEQFFGPGTRLTVL.

The chain has TRBV12-3 or TRBV12-4 and TRBJ2-1, with a possible D match to TRBD1 (7 bases). V gave up 5 bases and J gave up 11 bases, with 19 bases separating them. The CDR3 loop spans 14 amino acids. CDR3 DNA: TGTGCCAGCAGTCTCCAGGGGGAGGTGGGTAAGCAGTTCTTC. Protein sequence: CASSLQGEVGKQFF.

This clonotype was picked up a small number of times. The chain carries TRBV27 and TRBJ1-1, with TRBD1 matching over 7 bases. The CDR3 spans 14 residues. The V and J ends lost 4 bases and 3 bases, in that order; junction bases with no gene match: 5. Germline V lookup: CDR1 MNHEY, CDR2 SMNVEV (reference sequence). The CDR3 protein is CASSSSGGYTEAFF. DNA of the CDR3: TGTGCCAGCAGTTCCTCAGGGGGGTACACTGAAGCTTTCTTT.

Here the CDR3 reads CASSLRGRSEAFF. CDR3 nucleotide sequence: TGCGCCAGCAGCTTGCGCGGGCGCTCTGAAGCTTTCTTT. The chain uses TRBV5-1 and TRBJ1-1, with D hard to call. V was pared by 1 base and J by 6 bases, with 10 bases between. The germline gives CDR1 SGHRS, CDR2 YFSETQ. This CDR3 is built from 13 residues.

This clonotype was counted ten times or more. The J gene is TRBJ2-1, the V gene TRBV7-6, with TRBD2 matching 10 bases. The CDR3 sequence is 16 residues long. Per the germline V gene, CDR1 is SGHVS and CDR2 is FNYEAQ. The V gene end was trimmed by 1 base and the J gene end by 9 bases; junction bases not matched to a gene: 9. The DNA for the CDR3 is TGTGCCAGCAGCTTAGACCAAGCGGGGGGGCAGGGTGAGCAGTTCTTC. Its protein is CASSLDQAGGQGEQFF.

This clonotype was seen repeatedly, ten times or more. The rearrangement links TRBV6-5 to TRBJ1-5; 9 nucleotides agree with TRBD1. Germline CDR1 and CDR2: MNHEY and SVGAGI. J gave up 3 bases and V 2 bases, and 2 bases lay outside the gene matches. CDR3 length: 15 amino acids. The CDR3 bases are TGTGCCAGCAGTTACACACAGGGGGCCAATCAGCCCCAGCATTTT. It translates to CASSYTQGANQPQHF.

V gene TRBV9 combines with J gene TRBJ2-3; D is possibly TRBD1 (6 bases). The length of the CDR3 is 15 residues. Germline assignment: CDR1 SGDLS and CDR2 YYNGEE. Between the trimmed V and J ends, which lost 2 bases and 6 bases, there was a span of 16 bases. CDR3 coding DNA: TGTGCCAGCAGCGTCGTGGGGGCCCTAAGCGATACGCAGTATTTT. The encoded protein is CASSVVGALSDTQYF.

The genes are TRBV15 and TRBJ1-5; 10 nucleotides match TRBD1. CDR1 and CDR2 from the germline V gene are LNHNV and YYDKDF (reference sequence). CDR3 size: 16 residues. The V segment lost 1 base and the J segment 6 bases; nucleotides outside the gene matches: 6. The chain's CDR3 is CATSRVDRGSLQPQHF. DNA of the CDR3: TGTGCCACCAGCAGAGTGGACAGGGGGTCTCTTCAGCCCCAGCATTTT.

For this clonotype: One end of the junction does not line up with germline, which may come from a read error. V is TRBV27 and J is TRBJ2-7; D call uncertain. CDR3 size: 11 residues. Germline loops: CDR1 MNHEY, CDR2 SMNVEV (reference sequence). The CDR3 sequence: CASSCSDERYF. The CDR3 coding sequence is TGTGCCAGCAGTTGCTCTGACGAGCGGTACTTC.

Ten or more counts support this clonotype. The CDR3, as DNA: TGTGCCAGCAGCTTATCGTCAGGGAGCTCCTACGAGCAGTACTTC. Amino acid sequence: CASSLSSGSSYEQYF. This chain links TRBV7-2 with TRBJ2-7; TRBD1 or TRBD2 may be the D gene (5 bases each). The CDR3 is made up of 15 amino acids. Trimming pared 2 bases from V and 0 bases from J, leaving 11 bases between. Germline CDR1 and CDR2: SGHTA and FQGNSA.